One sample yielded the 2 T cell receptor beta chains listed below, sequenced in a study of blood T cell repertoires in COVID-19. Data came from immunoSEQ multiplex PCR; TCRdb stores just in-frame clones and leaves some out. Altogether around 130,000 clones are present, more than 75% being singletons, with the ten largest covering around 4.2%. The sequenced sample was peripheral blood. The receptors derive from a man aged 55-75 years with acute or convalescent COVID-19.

DNA of the CDR3: TGCAGCGTTGAACGGGTACTTGGAAACACCATATATTTT. This codes for CSVERVLGNTIYF. This chain uses TRBV29-1 with TRBJ1-3, with D uncertain. CDR1 is SQVTM, CDR2 ANQGSEA, per germline. CDR3 length equals 13 residues. The germline V and J ends were trimmed by 2 bases and 3 bases, with 8 bases remaining between them. Complete variable domain (other parts from reference TRBV29-1 and TRBJ1-3): SAVISQKPSRDICQRGTSLTIQCQVDSQVTMMFWYRQQPGQSLTLIATANQGSEATYESGFVIDKFPISRPNLTFSTLTVSNMSPEDSSIYLCSVERVLGNTIYFGEGSWLTVV.

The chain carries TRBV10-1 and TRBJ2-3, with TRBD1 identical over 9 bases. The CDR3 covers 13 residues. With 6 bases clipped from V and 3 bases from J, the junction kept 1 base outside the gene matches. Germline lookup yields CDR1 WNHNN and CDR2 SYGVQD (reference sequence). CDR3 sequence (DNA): TGCGCCAGCAGCGGACAGGGGACAGATACGCAGTATTTT. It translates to CASSGQGTDTQYF.